This T cell receptor (beta chain) was recovered during a study of STAT3 mutations in large granular lymphocyte leukemia. Assay: immunoSEQ multiplex PCR; the TCRdb copy retains only in-frame clones and omits some. The repertoire holds 35,000 to 40,000 clones, with nearly 90% as singletons. V was clipped by 7 bases and J by 4 bases, with 13 bases between them. From germline, CDR1 is SQVTM and CDR2 ANQGSEA. The CDR3 covers 12 residues. As concerns this clone: The antigen remains undetermined.

Findings of the study overall: At least one immunodominant TCR beta clonotype appeared in every T-cell large granular lymphocyte leukemia patient.

This chain uses TRBV29-1 with TRBJ1-2, with D possibly matching TRBD1 (5 bases). Sequencing input: PBMCs. The sequence was collected from a human donor with T large granular lymphocyte leukemia. Some clones in this sample may be carry-over from other donors' samples. The CDR3 DNA reads TGCAGCGGTGCTCAGGGAACCTATGGCTACACCTTC. It codes for CSGAQGTYGYTF.